These 15 T cell receptor beta chains were sequenced from one sample in a study of Tregs in tolerant kidney transplant recipients. Repertoires were generated with immunoSEQ multiplex PCR, while TCRdb's copy carries only in-frame clones and drops some. Of 60,000 to 95,000 clones listed, 95% to 98% were seen once; the top ten hold about 0.61%. The specimen was CD4+ T cells from blood, collected before the transplant. Source of these receptors: a human donor who received a combined kidney and bone marrow transplant.

This clone showed up just once. The rearrangement uses TRBV7-2 and TRBJ2-1; 7 nucleotides match TRBD2. J was trimmed by 4 bases and V by 1 base; bases with no gene match: 4. CDR1 and CDR2 from the germline V gene are SGHTA and FQGNSA. This CDR3 region has 15 residues. CDR3 in amino acids: CASSLDTAGYNEQFF. In DNA, the CDR3 is TGTGCCAGCAGCTTAGATACAGCGGGGTACAATGAGCAGTTCTTC.

The genes are TRBV19 and TRBJ2-5, with 8 nucleotides matching TRBD2. Trimming removed 7 bases from V and 5 bases from J; junction bases left unmatched: 12. CDR3 length: 15 residues. Germline CDR1 and CDR2: LNHDA and SQIVND (reference sequence). CDR3 protein: CASTEPGGALETQYF. Written as DNA, the CDR3 is TGTGCCAGTACCGAACCCGGGGGGGCCTTGGAGACCCAGTACTTC.

V usage is TRBV6-4 and J usage is TRBJ1-5; D gene unclear. V was pared by 4 bases and J by 0 bases, with 4 bases between. This CDR3 comprises 13 residues. The germline V gene has CDR1 MRHNA and CDR2 SNTAGT. The CDR3 reads CASSGDSNQPQHF. The CDR3 DNA reads TGTGCCAGCAGTGGAGATAGCAATCAGCCCCAGCATTTT.

This chain joins TRBV21-1 and TRBJ2-1; the D call of TRBD1 is as the table states it, not checked on the DNA. TRBV21-1 is listed as a pseudogene. The CDR3 spans 15 residues. The chain's CDR3 is CASSPLQGPSNEQFF. The DNA of the CDR3 is TGTGCCAGCAGCCCACTACAGGGGCCCTCCAATGAGCAGTTCTTC.

V and J are TRBV7-9 and TRBJ2-4; 12 positions match TRBD2. The CDR3 totals 17 residues. Per the germline V gene, CDR1 is SEHNR and CDR2 is FQNEAQ (reference sequence). Unmatched junction bases numbered 7, after V lost 4 bases and J lost 3 bases. CDR3 sequence reads: CASSSRLAGAIKNIQYF. Here the CDR3 DNA reads TGTGCCAGCAGCTCCCGACTAGCGGGGGCAATCAAAAACATTCAGTACTTC.

The chain employs TRBV29-1 and TRBJ2-3, with TRBD1 identical over 8 bases. Trimming cost V 4 bases and J 4 bases; bases outside gene matches: 4. This CDR3 has 13 residues. Germline V lookup: CDR1 SQVTM, CDR2 ANQGSEA. CDR3 protein: CSVGGTGPDTQYF. DNA of the CDR3: TGCAGCGTTGGAGGGACAGGTCCAGATACGCAGTATTTT.

The chain is built from TRBV27 and TRBJ1-1; 9 nucleotides agree with TRBD1. Per germline, CDR1 MNHEY and CDR2 SMNVEV (reference sequence). The CDR3 has 15 residues. J was trimmed by 3 bases and V by 5 bases; bases with no gene match: 7. This CDR3 is CASSRTGVRDTEAFF. CDR3 bases: TGTGCCAGCAGTCGGACAGGGGTAAGGGACACTGAAGCTTTCTTT.

The chain couples TRBV5-4 to TRBJ2-7; 10 nucleotides match TRBD2. Trimming cost V 3 bases and J 5 bases; bases outside gene matches: 5. Germline lookup yields CDR1 SGHNT and CDR2 YYREEE (reference sequence). This CDR3 spans 14 amino acids. The CDR3 DNA is TGTGCCAGCAGCTCGAGCGGGAGGGCCGACGAGCAGTACTTC. This translates into CASSSSGRADEQYF.

This chain uses TRBV28 with TRBJ1-2; D ambiguous. V lost 1 base and J lost 5, with 11 bases in between. Germline CDR1 is MDHEN and CDR2 is SYDVKM. The CDR3 is 14 residues long. The CDR3 DNA follows: TGTGCCAGCAGTTTATCTGGCAGAATTTATGGCTACACCTTC. Residues: CASSLSGRIYGYTF.

The J gene is TRBJ2-1, the V gene TRBV11-3, with D uncertain. Germline V gives CDR1 SGHNT, CDR2 YENEEA. This CDR3 comprises 15 residues. V lost 7 bases to trimming and J lost 1 base, with 14 bases between them. CDR3 protein: CASKPPGPSYNEQFF. CDR3 nucleotide sequence: TGTGCCAGCAAACCTCCGGGTCCTTCCTACAATGAGCAGTTCTTC.

DNA for the CDR3: TGTGCCAGCAGTGAAAATCCCGTCAGGGGTATTGGAAACACCATATATTTT. Its translation is CASSENPVRGIGNTIYF. The chain couples TRBV25-1 to TRBJ1-3, with TRBD1 as a possible D gene (6 bases). Per germline, CDR1 MGHDK and CDR2 SYGVNS. The CDR3 is 17 amino acids. Deletions cut 2 bases from V and 3 bases from J, with 17 bases between.

The chain is built from TRBV7-8 and TRBJ2-7, with TRBD1 matching over 7 bases. J lost 3 bases, V lost 3 bases, and 5 bases had no gene match. The CDR3 is 14 amino acids. Germline CDR1 is SGHVS and CDR2 is FQNEAQ. The CDR3 is CASSFRDSLYEQYF. The CDR3 region has the DNA TGTGCCAGCAGCTTCCGGGACAGCCTCTACGAGCAGTACTTC.

The genes are TRBV10-3 and TRBJ2-7; the match to TRBD1 covers 9 bases. The CDR3 is made up of 14 amino acids. J lost 6 bases, V lost 5 bases, and 8 bases had no gene match. The germline V gene encodes CDR1 ENHRY and CDR2 SYGVKD. The CDR3 here is CAISIRDREGEQYF. The CDR3 DNA reads TGTGCCATCAGTATCCGGGACAGGGAAGGCGAGCAGTACTTC.

The rearrangement uses TRBV4-3 and TRBJ2-3; no definite D call. The CDR3 spans 18 residues. Germline V gene lookup returns CDR1 LGHNA and CDR2 YSLEER. The V end was cut by 2 bases, the J end by 3 bases, with 21 bases between. DNA of the CDR3: TGCGCCAGCAGCCAAACGACTCCTAGTTTGAGTTGGACAGATACGCAGTATTTT. Amino acids: CASSQTTPSLSWTDTQYF.

V and J are TRBV9 and TRBJ2-7; TRBD2 is a possible D gene (6 bases). Germline CDR1 and CDR2: SGDLS and YYNGEE. V gave up 5 bases and J gave up 1 base, with 22 bases separating them. This CDR3 is built from 17 residues. The CDR3 spells CASSPHGGRGTSYEQYF. In DNA, the CDR3 is TGTGCCAGCAGTCCCCACGGAGGGCGGGGCACTTCCTACGAGCAGTACTTC. The full variable domain, rest sourced from reference TRBV9 and TRBJ2-7, is DSGVTQTPKHLITATGQRVTLRCSPRSGDLSVYWYQQSLDQGLQFLIQYYNGEERAKGNILERFSAQQFPDLHSELNLSSLELGDSALYFCASSPHGGRGTSYEQYFGPGTRLTVT.